This T cell receptor beta chain derives from a study of shared clonotypes between healthy human individuals. Sequenced by immunoSEQ multiplex PCR; TCRdb stores in-frame clones only, minus some. The sample carries approximately 2.5 million clones, roughly 93% recorded once. This CDR3 comprises 15 residues. Trimming took off 5 bases at V and 6 bases at J, with 17 bases between the two ends. Germline V gives CDR1 MNHEY, CDR2 SMNVEV (reference sequence). The sequence derives from a man aged 18 to 29 in good health. Some clones in this sample may be carry-over from other donors' samples. The chain is built from TRBV27 and TRBJ2-1, with TRBD2 as a possible D gene (6 bases). The specimen was naive CD4+ T cells from PBMCs. Subset defined: CD45RA+ positively selected. The CDR3 nucleotides read TGTGCCAGCAGTAGCGGTGGGGCGGGGTCCAATGAGCAGTTCTTC. The encoded protein is CASSSGGAGSNEQFF.